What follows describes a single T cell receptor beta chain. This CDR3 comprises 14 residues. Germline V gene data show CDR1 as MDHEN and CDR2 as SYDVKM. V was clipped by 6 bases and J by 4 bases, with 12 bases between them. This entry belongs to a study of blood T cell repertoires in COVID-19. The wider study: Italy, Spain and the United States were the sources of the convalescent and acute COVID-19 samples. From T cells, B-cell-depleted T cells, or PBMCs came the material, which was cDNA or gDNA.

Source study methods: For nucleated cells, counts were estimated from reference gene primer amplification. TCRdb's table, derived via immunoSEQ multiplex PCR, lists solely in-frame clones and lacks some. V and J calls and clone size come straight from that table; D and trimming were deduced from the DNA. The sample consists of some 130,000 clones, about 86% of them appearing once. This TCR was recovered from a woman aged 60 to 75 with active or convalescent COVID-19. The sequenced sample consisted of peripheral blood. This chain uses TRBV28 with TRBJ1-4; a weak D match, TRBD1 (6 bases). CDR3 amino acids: CASSTGTDNEKLFF. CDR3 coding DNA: TGTGCCAGCAGCACAGGGACCGATAATGAAAAACTGTTTTTT.